Presented here are 14 T cell receptor beta chains from one specimen sequenced in a study of T cells in tuberculosis. Profiling relied on immunoSEQ multiplex PCR, and the TCRdb table lists in-frame clones only, not all of them. This sample has tens of thousands of clones; 65% to 90% occur once, and the top ten carry 10% to 15%. Sorting used thawed, overnight-rested PBMC stained with anti-CD3, a viability dye and GMM-loaded CD1B tetramer. C32 glucose monomycolate from Rhodococcus equi was loaded onto the CD1B tetramers. Sequencing was done on a sample of CD1b-GMM tetramer-negative cells sorted from PBMCs. These receptors were obtained from an adult woman with latent tuberculosis.

The chain couples TRBV27 to TRBJ1-1; tentative D call: TRBD1 (5 bases). This CDR3 has 12 amino acids. Germline-derived CDR1 and CDR2 are MNHEY and SMNVEV (reference sequence). V was clipped by 6 bases and J by 7 bases, with 12 bases between them. The CDR3 spells CASRRVGHEAFF. The CDR3 nucleotides read TGTGCCAGCAGACGGGTGGGGCATGAAGCTTTCTTT.

The V gene is TRBV28, the J gene TRBJ1-5, with D possibly being TRBD1 (6 bases). With 6 bases removed from V and 6 bases from J, the gap between germline ends came to 27 bases. Germline V gene sequence: CDR1 MDHEN, CDR2 SYDVKM. The CDR3 has 18 amino acids. In DNA, the CDR3 is TGTGCCAGCAGGCATCGCGTAGGACAGACCGGGTTTGGTCAGCCCCAGCATTTT. It codes for CASRHRVGQTGFGQPQHF. Drawing the rest from reference TRBV28 and TRBJ1-5, the complete variable domain is DVKVTQSSRYLVKRTGEKVFLECVQDMDHENMFWYRQDPGLGLRLIYFSYDVKMKEKGDIPEGYSVSREKKERFSLILESASTNQTSMYLCASRHRVGQTGFGQPQHFGDGTRLSIL.

V and J are TRBV28 and TRBJ2-3, with TRBD2 matching over 7 bases. CDR1 and CDR2 from the germline V gene are MDHEN and SYDVKM. V was pared by 6 bases and J by 1 base, with 10 bases of the junction left unmatched. The CDR3 totals 16 residues. This CDR3 reads CASRATGGWGTDTQYF. CDR3 sequence (DNA): TGTGCCAGCAGAGCCACGGGGGGATGGGGCACAGATACGCAGTATTTT.

The chain employs TRBV5-1 and TRBJ2-2; 11 nucleotides agree with TRBD2. With 7 bases clipped from V and 6 bases from J, the junction kept 5 bases outside the gene matches. CDR1 SGHRS and CDR2 YFSETQ come from the germline V gene. The CDR3 runs 14 residues. The CDR3 spells CASYTSGGAGELFF. Here the CDR3 DNA reads TGCGCCAGCTATACTAGCGGGGGAGCCGGGGAGCTGTTTTTT.

The chain is built from TRBV5-1 and TRBJ2-6; 8 positions agree with TRBD1. V was pared by 4 bases and J by 0 bases, with 3 bases of the junction left unmatched. Germline loops: CDR1 SGHRS, CDR2 YFSETQ. The CDR3 runs 16 residues. The CDR3: CASSPTGGSGANVLTF. CDR3 bases: TGCGCCAGCAGCCCAACAGGGGGCTCTGGGGCCAACGTCCTGACTTTC.

This sequence joins TRBV7-8 and TRBJ1-1; maybe TRBD1 (6 bases). Germline V gives CDR1 SGHVS, CDR2 FQNEAQ. Trimming removed 5 bases at V and 10 bases at J, with 20 bases between. This CDR3 contains 14 residues. CDR3 residues: CASSQAVQGTGAFF. The DNA of the CDR3 is TGTGCCAGCAGCCAAGCGGTACAGGGTACGGGAGCTTTCTTT.

The chain joins TRBV5-1 to TRBJ2-5; 11 bases align to TRBD2. Trimming at V came to 4 bases and at J to 5 bases, leaving 10 bases not matched to a gene. Germline CDR1 reads SGHRS; CDR2 reads YFSETQ. The length of the CDR3 is 16 residues. The CDR3 DNA sequence: TGCGCCAGCAGCCAGGATAGCGGGAGGGCCATTGAGACCCAGTACTTC. Its protein product is CASSQDSGRAIETQYF. Variable domain in full (rest from reference TRBV5-1 and TRBJ2-5): KAGVTQTPRYLIKTRGQQVTLSCSPISGHRSVSWYQQTPGQGLQFLFEYFSETQRNKGNFPGRFSGRQFSNSRSEMNVSTLELGDSALYLCASSQDSGRAIETQYFGPGTRLLVL.

This chain joins TRBV7-2 and TRBJ1-2, with D possibly TRBD1 on 6 matching bases. Germline V gives CDR1 SGHTA, CDR2 FQGNSA. Trimming stripped 2 bases from V and 5 bases from J, with 18 bases between. The CDR3 length is 16 residues. Here the CDR3 reads CASSLNPRTAIYGYTF. CDR3 DNA sequence: TGTGCCAGCAGCTTAAACCCTCGGACAGCGATATATGGCTACACCTTC.

The genes are TRBV6-5 and TRBJ2-1; D might be TRBD1 (5 bases). Germline CDR1 MNHEY, CDR2 SVGAGI. This CDR3 contains 15 residues. V gave up 4 bases and J gave up 2 bases, with 12 bases separating them. The CDR3 region has the DNA TGTGCCAGCAGTTTGACAGTAAATCCCTACAATGAGCAGTTCTTC. It yields the protein CASSLTVNPYNEQFF.

This chain uses TRBV19 with TRBJ1-6, with 9 nucleotides matching TRBD1. The junction had 7 bases not matched to a gene; V was cut back by 10 bases and J by 0 bases. There are 16 residues in the CDR3. Germline loops: CDR1 LNHDA, CDR2 SQIVND (reference sequence). CDR3 protein: CATSEGQGSYNSPLHF. The CDR3 DNA reads as TGTGCCACTTCGGAGGGACAGGGCTCCTATAATTCACCCCTCCACTTT.

This clone appeared once. The V gene is TRBV9, the J gene TRBJ2-4, with TRBD2 matching 12 bases. Germline V gives CDR1 SGDLS, CDR2 YYNGEE. The CDR3 runs 15 residues. The J segment lost 15 bases and the V segment lost 0 bases, leaving 10 bases of the junction unmatched. The CDR3 nucleotides read TGTGCCAGCAGCGTAGCTAGCGGGGGGGCCGGGGTTTGGTACTTC. Protein product: CASSVASGGAGVWYF.

The rearrangement joins TRBV27 to TRBJ2-1, with 8 positions matching TRBD1. J gave up 10 bases and V 3 bases, and 20 bases lay outside the gene matches. The CDR3 covers 18 residues. From germline, CDR1 is MNHEY and CDR2 SMNVEV (reference sequence). The CDR3: CASSFRHGTGGSQWEQFF. CDR3 nucleotides: TGTGCCAGCAGTTTTCGACATGGAACAGGGGGGTCGCAATGGGAGCAGTTCTTC.

V usage is TRBV28 and J usage is TRBJ2-7, with 7 positions matching TRBD2. This CDR3 has 12 amino acids. With V trimmed by 7 bases and J by 4 bases, 4 bases remained unmatched. Per the germline V gene, CDR1 is MDHEN and CDR2 is SYDVKM. The CDR3 protein is CASTKRGYEQYF. Here the CDR3 DNA reads TGTGCCAGCACCAAGCGGGGTTACGAGCAGTACTTC.

The chain uses TRBV11-2 and TRBJ1-3; possible D gene TRBD1, 5 bases. Germline CDR1 SGHAT, CDR2 FQNNGV. The CDR3 has 15 amino acids. Trimming shortened V by 5 bases and J by 2 bases, and 13 bases separated the two germline ends. The CDR3 nucleotides are TGTGCCAGCAGCCAGACAGCCGTTCCTGGAAACACCATATATTTT. The encoded protein is CASSQTAVPGNTIYF.